This T cell receptor beta chain was profiled in a study of early T cells in non-severe SARS-CoV-2 infection. On the study more broadly: Sequencing of unsorted whole blood was done on bulk RNA, leaving chains unpaired.

In the library, individual cDNA molecules carried attached unique molecular identifiers. Each CDR3 protein is one row after TCRdb ran MiXCR on the 5' RACE reads. The sample shows about 49,000 distinct CDR3 sequences, around 6.9% of them seen only once. With 5 bases removed from V and 4 bases from J, the gap between germline ends came to 9 bases. This CDR3 spans 12 amino acids. Germline V gives CDR1 SEHNR, CDR2 FQNEAQ (reference sequence). This chain links TRBV7-9 with TRBJ2-7; a possible D gene is TRBD1 (6 bases). This material consisted of whole blood, taken at baseline. This TCR was sampled from an adult who was a healthcare worker with PCR-confirmed SARS-CoV-2 infection or an uninfected control (not recorded which). This CDR3 is CASSEQGYEQYF. The DNA for the CDR3 is TGTGCCAGCAGCGAACAGGGTTACGAGCAGTACTTC.